Each of the 8 T cell receptor beta chains below was sequenced from the same sample in a study of T cell changes during pregnancy in multiple sclerosis. Clones were sequenced by immunoSEQ multiplex PCR, and TCRdb holds only the in-frame ones, with some missing. Counted here are about 75,000 clones, 94% occurring once; the ten biggest clones make up about 0.14%. Sequenced material: CD4+ T cells from peripheral blood mononuclear cells, taken after pregnancy. Every receptor here comes from a female donor with multiple sclerosis, enrolled in a pregnancy study.

This chain links TRBV2 with TRBJ2-2, with D maybe TRBD2 (7 bases). CDR3 length: 15 residues. The V end was cut by 7 bases, the J end by 6 bases, with 18 bases between. Germline CDR1 and CDR2: SNHLY and FYNNEI. DNA for the CDR3: TGTGCCAGCAAGAGGGGTTCGGGGGGCGCCGGGGAGCTGTTTTTT. Protein: CASKRGSGGAGELFF.

The rearrangement links TRBV27 to TRBJ2-7, with a weak D call TRBD2 (6 bases). Trimming pared 0 bases from V and 6 bases from J, leaving 18 bases between. This CDR3 is 16 amino acids long. Per the germline V gene, CDR1 is MNHEY and CDR2 is SMNVEV (reference sequence). CDR3 in amino acids: CASSLSSGSLGGEQYF. The CDR3 DNA follows: TGTGCCAGCAGTTTATCTTCCGGGAGCTTGGGAGGCGAGCAGTACTTC.

V is TRBV7-9 and J is TRBJ1-1, with D possibly TRBD1 on 6 matching bases. Germline CDR1 and CDR2: SEHNR and FQNEAQ (reference sequence). Between the trimmed V and J ends, which lost 11 bases and 4 bases, there was a span of 17 bases. The CDR3 length is 13 residues. DNA for the CDR3: TGTGCCGGAACTTACAGGGATCCCACTGAAGCTTTCTTT. It codes for CAGTYRDPTEAFF.

The gene calls are TRBV7-2 and TRBJ1-5; D possibly corresponds to TRBD1 (6 bases). V was shortened by 5 bases and J by 7 bases, with 12 bases between the two germline ends. This CDR3 comprises 13 residues. Germline CDR1 reads SGHTA; CDR2 reads FQGNSA. Written as DNA, the CDR3 is TGTGCCAGCAGCCTCGCCCAGGGGCAGCCCCAGCATTTT. Protein: CASSLAQGQPQHF.

The chain's CDR3 is CASSTPGQGPGYEQYF. The CDR3 DNA reads TGTGCCAGCAGTACCCCCGGACAGGGGCCAGGATACGAGCAGTACTTC. This rearrangement joins TRBV27 to TRBJ2-7; 9 bases map to TRBD1. With V trimmed by 5 bases and J by 4 bases, 12 bases remained unmatched. CDR1 MNHEY and CDR2 SMNVEV come from the germline V gene (reference sequence). The CDR3 length is 16 residues.

This rearrangement joins TRBV2 to TRBJ1-4, with D hard to call. Trimming left V 7 bases short and J 6 bases short, with 9 bases between. Germline-derived CDR1 and CDR2 are SNHLY and FYNNEI. CDR3 length equals 12 residues. The CDR3 here is CASTLRDEKLFF. The CDR3 nucleotides read TGTGCCAGCACCCTGAGAGATGAAAAACTGTTTTTT.

V is TRBV2 and J is TRBJ2-7; TRBD2 might be the D (5 bases). The V gene's germline CDR1 is SNHLY and CDR2 FYNNEI. Trimming shortened V by 8 bases and J by 0 bases, and 8 bases separated the two germline ends. The CDR3 is made up of 12 amino acids. CDR3 DNA sequence: TGTGCCAGCGGACTCGCCTCCTACGAGCAGTACTTC. This sequence encodes CASGLASYEQYF.

The V call is TRBV15, the J call TRBJ2-1; 9 bases match TRBD2. The CDR3 length is 17 residues. V shed 0 bases and J 0 bases; nucleotides not matched to a gene: 3. From germline, CDR1 is LNHNV and CDR2 YYDKDF (reference sequence). For the CDR3, the DNA is TGTGCCACCAGCAGAGATTTTAGCGGGAGCTCCTACAATGAGCAGTTCTTC. Protein product: CATSRDFSGSSYNEQFF.